The 23 T cell receptor beta chains given below trace back to one sample, sequenced in a study of shared clonotypes between healthy human individuals. Naive-designated CD8 cells lacked CD45RO, were positively enriched for CCR7, and omitted terminally differentiated effector memory CD45RA+ cells. Data came from immunoSEQ multiplex PCR; TCRdb stores just in-frame clones and leaves some out. The sample holds a few million clones, 90% to 95% seen once. Sequencing was done on a sample of naive CD8+ T cells from PBMCs. All receptors derive from a man younger than 30 in good health. Some clones in this sample may be carry-over from other donors' samples.

This rearrangement joins TRBV27 to TRBJ2-2; D not resolved. Trimming shortened V by 3 bases and J by 6 bases, and 11 bases separated the two germline ends. Germline V gene data show CDR1 as MNHEY and CDR2 as SMNVEV (reference sequence). The CDR3 spans 14 residues. The CDR3: CASSFSPWSGELFF. In DNA form, the CDR3 reads TGTGCCAGCAGTTTTTCCCCTTGGTCCGGGGAGCTGTTTTTT.

In the case of this clone: The sample holds other DNA sequences that translate to the same CDR3. The CDR3 is CAWSLGGAGELFF. CDR3 bases: TGTGCCTGGAGTCTAGGGGGTGCCGGGGAGCTGTTTTTT. The chain has TRBV30 and TRBJ2-2; a weak D match, TRBD1 (6 bases). The V end lost 2 bases, the J end lost 6 bases, and 10 bases lay between the germline ends. CDR1 is GTSNPN and CDR2 is SVGIG in the germline V gene (reference sequence). The CDR3 spans 13 residues. The whole variable domain, filled in from reference TRBV30 and TRBJ2-2, reads SQTIHQWPATLVQPVGSPLSLECTVEGTSNPNLYWYRQAAGRGLQLLFYSVGIGQISSEVPQNLSASRPQDRQFILSSKKLLLSDSGFYLCAWSLGGAGELFFGEGSRLTVL.

This chain links TRBV28 with TRBJ2-5, with D perhaps being TRBD1 or TRBD2 (6 bases each). Trimming took 3 bases from V and 2 from J, leaving 22 bases between them. The CDR3 has 18 residues. The germline V gene has CDR1 MDHEN and CDR2 SYDVKM. CDR3 coding DNA: TGTGCCAGCAGTTTCGGGACGCAAGGGGGTCGGGGGCAAGAGACCCAGTACTTC. This sequence encodes CASSFGTQGGRGQETQYF. Based on the CDR3 plus reference TRBV28 and TRBJ2-5, the full variable domain is DVKVTQSSRYLVKRTGEKVFLECVQDMDHENMFWYRQDPGLGLRLIYFSYDVKMKEKGDIPEGYSVSREKKERFSLILESASTNQTSMYLCASSFGTQGGRGQETQYFGPGTRLLVL.

In regard to this clone: One junction end disagrees with the germline gene, perhaps due to a read error. The chain recombines TRBV4-1 with TRBJ2-7, with D perhaps TRBD2 (5 bases). The CDR3 has 13 residues. CDR1 MGHRA and CDR2 YSYEKL come from the germline V gene. This CDR3 is CASSARDSYEQYF. CDR3 DNA sequence: TGTGCCAGCAGCGCCCGGGACTCCTACGAGCAGTACTTC.

The chain joins TRBV9 to TRBJ1-2; D is unresolved. Germline CDR1 reads SGDLS; CDR2 reads YYNGEE. The V and J ends lost 4 bases and 5 bases respectively, with 12 bases between them. The CDR3 runs 13 residues. CDR3 nucleotides: TGTGCCAGCAGCCATGTAGTTAATTATGGCTACACCTTC. Translating gives CASSHVVNYGYTF.

This rearrangement joins TRBV4-1 to TRBJ2-3; the match to TRBD2 covers 9 bases. V dropped 0 bases and J dropped 4; count of bases not matched to a gene: 8. The CDR3 runs to 17 residues. Germline V CDR1 and CDR2: MGHRA, YSYEKL. The CDR3 is CASSQEVAGAVADTQYF. The DNA for the CDR3 is TGCGCCAGCAGCCAAGAGGTAGCGGGAGCTGTGGCAGATACGCAGTATTTT.

A remark on this clone: The sample carries other DNA sequences with the same CDR3. The chain uses TRBV9 and TRBJ2-1; D uncertain. V shed 0 bases and J shed 0 bases, with 1 base lying between them. The CDR3 covers 13 residues. Germline loops: CDR1 SGDLS, CDR2 YYNGEE. CDR3 nucleotides: TGTGCCAGCAGCGTAGGCTCCTACAATGAGCAGTTCTTC. The encoded protein is CASSVGSYNEQFF.

The chain has TRBV27 and TRBJ1-6; D gene ambiguous. CDR1 and CDR2 from the germline V gene are MNHEY and SMNVEV (reference sequence). CDR3 size: 15 residues. V was shortened by 0 bases and J by 10 bases, with 13 bases between the two germline ends. For the CDR3, the DNA is TGTGCCAGCAGTTTATCCGCCTCCGGGAAATCACCCCTCCACTTT. Its translation: CASSLSASGKSPLHF.

This rearrangement joins TRBV7-9 to TRBJ2-1; 11 bases map to TRBD2. Germline values: CDR1 SEHNR, CDR2 FQNEAQ (reference sequence). The CDR3 loop spans 14 amino acids. With V trimmed by 7 bases and J by 4 bases, 3 bases remained unmatched. DNA of the CDR3: TGTGCCAGCACACTAGCGGGAGCTTACAATGAGCAGTTCTTC. Protein sequence: CASTLAGAYNEQFF. Based on the CDR3 plus reference TRBV7-9 and TRBJ2-1, the full variable domain is DTGVSQNPRHKITKRGQNVTFRCDPISEHNRLYWYRQTLGQGPEFLTYFQNEAQLEKSRLLSDRFSAERPKGSFSTLEIQRTEQGDSAMYLCASTLAGAYNEQFFGPGTRLTVL.

V usage is TRBV28 and J usage is TRBJ1-3; D perhaps matches TRBD1 (6 bases). This CDR3 comprises 16 residues. Trimming pared 6 bases from V and 0 bases from J, leaving 15 bases between. Germline V gene lookup returns CDR1 MDHEN and CDR2 SYDVKM. The CDR3 loop reads CASSWDIRGSGNTIYF. The DNA of the CDR3 is TGTGCCAGCAGCTGGGATATCAGGGGCTCTGGAAACACCATATATTTT.

As regards this clone: The same CDR3 also results from other DNA sequences found in this sample. The chain has TRBV27 and TRBJ1-5; D ambiguous. Trimming took off 0 bases at V and 5 bases at J, with 5 bases between the two ends. The CDR3 runs 13 residues. Per the germline V gene, CDR1 is MNHEY and CDR2 is SMNVEV (reference sequence). The CDR3 DNA is TGTGCCAGCAGTTTATCCCGATATCAGCCCCAGCATTTT. This translates into CASSLSRYQPQHF.

The gene calls are TRBV6-6 and TRBJ2-1; D might be TRBD2 (7 bases). Germline V gene sequence: CDR1 MNHNY, CDR2 SVGAGI (reference sequence). V lost 6 bases and J 8 bases, leaving 11 bases between the germline ends. The CDR3 sequence is 12 residues long. The CDR3 here is CASSPGGYEQFF. CDR3 nucleotide sequence: TGTGCCAGCAGCCCGGGGGGCTATGAGCAGTTCTTC.

The V call is TRBV21-1, the J call TRBJ1-2. TRBV21-1 is described as a pseudogene. The CDR3 spans 16 residues. This CDR3 reads CASSKVLGFRNYGYTF. The CDR3 region has the DNA TGTGCCAGCAGCAAAGTATTGGGGTTCCGTAACTATGGCTACACCTTC.

Concerning this clone: The identical CDR3 is also encoded by other nucleotide sequences in the sample. The chain has TRBV9 and TRBJ1-1, with 7 bases that match TRBD1. Germline-derived CDR1 and CDR2 are SGDLS and YYNGEE. CDR3 length equals 14 residues. V lost 4 bases to trimming and J lost 5 bases; unmatched junction nucleotides: 8. CDR3 loop: CASSPQGGRTEAFF. The CDR3 region has the DNA TGTGCCAGCAGCCCCCAGGGGGGACGGACTGAAGCTTTCTTT.

The genes are TRBV27 and TRBJ2-5; D may be TRBD1 (6 bases). CDR3 length: 15 amino acids. V lost 8 bases and J lost 2, with 18 bases in between. The germline gives CDR1 MNHEY, CDR2 SMNVEV (reference sequence). CDR3 nucleotides: TGTGCCAGCTCCTCTCGGCAGGGGCGTCAAGAGACCCAGTACTTC. Its protein is CASSSRQGRQETQYF.

This clone is a singleton in its sample. This sequence joins TRBV30 and TRBJ2-7, with D possibly matching TRBD2 (7 bases). V dropped 5 bases and J dropped 9 bases, with 26 bases sitting between them. The CDR3 extends over 15 amino acids. Per germline, CDR1 GTSNPN and CDR2 SVGIG (reference sequence). The CDR3 loop is CAWASGGGRERVQYF. The CDR3 nucleotides read TGTGCCTGGGCTTCCGGTGGGGGGCGGGAGAGGGTGCAGTACTTC.

This clone is a singleton in its sample. V usage is TRBV5-4 and J usage is TRBJ1-1; D might be TRBD1 (5 bases). The V and J ends lost 4 bases and 5 bases respectively, with 18 bases between them. The germline gives CDR1 SGHNT, CDR2 YYREEE (reference sequence). The CDR3 covers 15 residues. The CDR3 sequence: CASSGGPGGRTEAFF. CDR3 sequence (DNA): TGTGCCAGCAGCGGCGGGCCCGGGGGTAGGACTGAAGCTTTCTTT.

This chain joins TRBV28 and TRBJ2-3; 11 nucleotides align to TRBD2. Per the germline V gene, CDR1 is MDHEN and CDR2 is SYDVKM. Trimming cost V 4 bases and J 5 bases; bases outside gene matches: 5. The CDR3 length is 15 residues. The CDR3 reads CASSSIAGGVDTQYF. The DNA of the CDR3 is TGTGCCAGCAGTTCTATAGCGGGAGGGGTAGATACGCAGTATTTT.

This clone was counted once. This rearrangement joins TRBV4-3 to TRBJ1-2, with D possibly being TRBD1 (6 bases). Germline V lookup: CDR1 LGHNA, CDR2 YSLEER. V shed 0 bases and J shed 3 bases, with 11 bases lying between them. The CDR3 covers 15 residues. CDR3 DNA sequence: TGCGCCAGCAGCCAAGAGAGGGGGTTTTACTATGGCTACACCTTC. It codes for CASSQERGFYYGYTF.

The V gene is TRBV6-5, the J gene TRBJ1-5; no definite D call. Germline V gene lookup returns CDR1 MNHEY and CDR2 SVGAGI. The CDR3 length is 14 residues. V was pared by 5 bases and J by 6 bases, with 14 bases between. The CDR3 reads CASSPRLLGQPQHF. CDR3 DNA sequence: TGTGCCAGCAGTCCCCGATTATTGGGTCAGCCCCAGCATTTT.

This chain links TRBV7-9 with TRBJ1-2, with D unresolved. The germline V gene encodes CDR1 SEHNR and CDR2 FQNEAQ (reference sequence). CDR3 length equals 14 residues. V lost 3 bases and J 4 bases, leaving 12 bases between the germline ends. CDR3 region: CASSFLGAGYGYTF. The CDR3 coding sequence is TGTGCCAGCAGCTTTCTGGGCGCTGGCTATGGCTACACCTTC.

The chain uses TRBV9 and TRBJ2-1; 13 positions agree with TRBD2. Germline assignment: CDR1 SGDLS and CDR2 YYNGEE. Trimming cost V 4 bases and J 7 bases; bases outside gene matches: 5. The CDR3 covers 15 residues. The CDR3 is CASSFGTSGTNEQFF. The CDR3 DNA follows: TGTGCCAGCAGCTTCGGGACTAGCGGGACGAATGAGCAGTTCTTC. The full variable domain, rest sourced from reference TRBV9 and TRBJ2-1, is DSGVTQTPKHLITATGQRVTLRCSPRSGDLSVYWYQQSLDQGLQFLIQYYNGEERAKGNILERFSAQQFPDLHSELNLSSLELGDSALYFCASSFGTSGTNEQFFGPGTRLTVL.

This clone showed up just once. At the DNA level, this CDR3 is encoded by other sequences in the same sample as well. The J gene is TRBJ2-7, the V gene TRBV9; D gene ambiguous. V was shortened by 3 bases and J by 4 bases, with 8 bases between the two germline ends. The CDR3 is made up of 12 amino acids. Germline V gene lookup returns CDR1 SGDLS and CDR2 YYNGEE. The CDR3 spells CASSGTGYEQYF. The CDR3 nucleotides read TGTGCCAGCAGCGGAACCGGGTACGAGCAGTACTTC.